Listed below are T cell receptor beta chains from one sample, sequenced in a study of PD-1 blockade in classical Hodgkin lymphoma. Assay: immunoSEQ multiplex PCR; the TCRdb copy retains only in-frame clones and omits some. The top ten hold about 10% of the sample, which has about 86,000 clones, roughly 87% seen once. Sequenced here: peripheral blood mononuclear cells (PBMCs), sampled before the second cycle of nivolumab. The receptors stem from a human donor with classical Hodgkin lymphoma. The CDR3 runs from the conserved cysteine through the conserved F or W. A D gene is named only where the DNA matches it firmly. Not all rows give a size; the values are once, few, many and, for expanded clones, a class.

TRBJ1-1	-	once	TRBV29-1	CSVGNWNTEAFF	TGCAGCGTGGGGAATTGGAACACTGAAGCTTTCTTT
TRBJ2-7	-	-	TRBV4-1	CASSQGTSLHEQYF	TGCGCCAGCAGCCAAGGAACTAGCTTACACGAGCAGTACTTC
TRBJ2-5	-	-	TRBV19	CASSPGGWQETQYF	TGTGCCAGTAGTCCCGGGGGTTGGCAAGAGACCCAGTACTTC
TRBJ2-5	-	-	TRBV11-2	CASSWVGPQETQYF	TGTGCCAGCAGCTGGGTTGGGCCCCAAGAGACCCAGTACTTC
TRBJ1-6	-	few	TRBV4-2	CASSQDLLDSPLHF	TGTGCCAGCAGCCAAGATCTCTTAGACTCACCCCTCCACTTT
TRBJ2-5	-	-	TRBV5-1	CASRALGRSEETQYF	TGCGCCAGCAGGGCCCTGGGGCGTTCAGAAGAGACCCAGTACTTC
TRBJ2-2	TRBD1	-	TRBV9	CASSGDRGAGELFF	TGTGCCAGCAGCGGTGACAGGGGCGCCGGGGAGCTGTTTTTT
TRBJ2-1	TRBD2	-	TRBV10-1	CASSDSSGRVNEQFF	TGCGCCAGCAGTGATAGTAGCGGGAGGGTCAATGAGCAGTTCTTC
TRBJ1-1	-	once	TRBV6-1	CASSEARGGNTEAFF	TGTGCCAGCAGTGAAGCGCGCGGCGGGAACACTGAAGCTTTCTTT
TRBJ2-5	-	-	TRBV18	CASSPGAWETQYF	TGTGCCAGCTCACCAGGAGCTTGGGAGACCCAGTACTTC
TRBJ1-1	TRBD1	-	TRBV11-2	CASSLTGGVEAFF	TGTGCCAGCAGCTTAACAGGGGGAGTTGAAGCTTTCTTT
TRBJ2-7	-	-	TRBV27	CASSLSASYEQYF	TGTGCCAGCAGTTTGTCCGCTTCCTACGAGCAGTACTTC
TRBJ2-5	TRBD1	-	TRBV19	CASSWDREETQYF	TGTGCCAGTAGTTGGGACAGGGAAGAGACCCAGTACTTC
TRBJ1-5	TRBD1	-	TRBV5-1	CASSHTGVEDQPQHF	TGCGCCAGCAGCCACACAGGGGTTGAGGACCAGCCCCAGCATTTT
TRBJ1-2	-	-	TRBV18	CASSPRPGAGYGYTF	TGTGCCAGCTCACCACGCCCGGGGGCAGGGTATGGCTACACCTTC
TRBJ1-2	-	-	TRBV20-1	CSASLDRGYTF	TGCAGTGCTAGCCTCGATAGAGGCTACACCTTC
TRBJ2-6	TRBD2	-	TRBV11-2	CASSSYSGRASGANVLTF	TGTGCCAGCAGCAGCTATAGCGGGAGGGCCTCTGGGGCCAACGTCCTGACTTTC
TRBJ2-6	-	-	TRBV7-9	CASSSRVSGANVLTF	TGTGCCAGCAGCTCTCGGGTTTCTGGGGCCAACGTCCTGACTTTC
TRBJ2-3	TRBD2	-	TRBV27	CASSLLGPGGSTDTQYF	TGTGCCAGCAGTTTGTTGGGGCCGGGAGGTTCTACAGATACGCAGTATTTT
TRBJ2-7	-	-	TRBV7-9	CASSLSGGATEQYF	TGTGCCAGCAGCTTAAGTGGGGGGGCCACCGAGCAGTACTTC
TRBJ2-6	TRBD1	-	TRBV25-1	CASGTYGAGGGGANVLTF	TGTGCCAGCGGCACATACGGGGCAGGGGGCGGTGGGGCCAACGTCCTGACTTTC
TRBJ2-7	TRBD1	-	TRBV28	CASSFGTGGLGYEQYF	TGTGCCAGCAGTTTTGGGACAGGGGGCCTCGGCTACGAGCAGTACTTC
TRBJ1-2	-	-	TRBV7-9	CASSLSGWGYTF	TGTGCCAGCAGCTTATCCGGGTGGGGCTACACCTTC
TRBJ2-3	-	-	TRBV11-3	CASRGGGDTQYF	TGTGCAAGCAGGGGCGGGGGAGATACGCAGTATTTT
TRBJ1-5	TRBD1	-	TRBV18	CASSGAGGQPQHF	TGTGCCAGCTCAGGGGCAGGGGGGCAGCCCCAGCATTTT
TRBJ2-7	-	-	TRBV6-1	CASSRASLSYEQYF	TGTGCCAGCAGCCGGGCCTCCCTCTCCTACGAGCAGTACTTC
TRBJ2-7	TRBD2	-	TRBV2	CASRRESGGYEQYF	TGTGCCAGCAGGCGGGAAAGCGGGGGCTACGAGCAGTACTTC
TRBJ2-5	-	-	TRBV2	CASSEMGSKQETQYF	TGTGCCAGCAGTGAAATGGGCAGCAAACAAGAGACCCAGTACTTC
TRBJ2-1	-	-	TRBV5-4	CASSYEGTYNEQFF	TGTGCCAGCAGCTACGAGGGGACCTACAATGAGCAGTTCTTC
TRBJ2-7	-	-	TRBV20-1	CSATLSYEQYF	TGCAGTGCAACTCTCTCCTACGAGCAGTACTTC
TRBJ2-3	TRBD1	-	TRBV6-6	CASRRGQRTDTQYF	TGTGCCAGCAGAAGGGGACAGCGTACAGATACGCAGTATTTT
TRBJ2-3	TRBD2	-	TRBV5-1	CASSLASGRTDTQYF	TGCGCCAGCAGCTTGGCTAGCGGGCGCACAGATACGCAGTATTTT
TRBJ1-1	TRBD1	few	TRBV2	CASSGQGNAEAFF	TGTGCCAGCAGTGGACAGGGGAATGCTGAAGCTTTCTTT
TRBJ1-2	TRBD1	-	TRBV19	CASSPGQGASTF	TGTGCCAGTAGCCCGGGACAGGGGGCGTCTACCTTC
TRBJ2-1	-	once	TRBV27	CASSISGTHYNEQFF	TGTGCCAGCAGTATCTCCGGGACCCACTACAATGAGCAGTTCTTC
TRBJ2-5	-	-	TRBV5-1	CASSLGHSQETQYF	TGCGCCAGCAGCTTGGGACATTCCCAAGAGACCCAGTACTTC
TRBJ2-7	TRBD1	-	TRBV7-9	CASRGQGPYEQYF	TGTGCCAGCAGAGGACAGGGCCCCTACGAGCAGTACTTC
TRBJ2-7	-	-	TRBV6-1	CASSEDWQDIYEQYF	TGTGCCAGCAGTGAAGATTGGCAGGACATCTACGAGCAGTACTTC
TRBJ2-1	-	-	TRBV9	CASSLDSGSYNEQFF	TGTGCCAGCAGCTTGGACAGTGGCTCCTACAATGAGCAGTTCTTC
TRBJ1-4	-	few	TRBV6-5	CASSYSPKGAYEKLFF	TGTGCCAGCAGTTATTCCCCCAAAGGGGCATATGAAAAACTGTTTTTT
TRBJ2-5	TRBD1	once	TRBV5-4	CASKRRDRGETQYF	TGTGCCAGCAAAAGGCGGGACAGGGGAGAGACCCAGTACTTC
TRBJ2-7	-	-	TRBV2	CASSDRGEGYEQYF	TGTGCCAGCAGTGACAGGGGAGAGGGCTACGAGCAGTACTTC
TRBJ1-1	TRBD1	-	TRBV5-1	CASSLLGRGDTEAFF	TGCGCCAGCAGCTTGTTAGGCAGGGGGGACACTGAAGCTTTCTTT
TRBJ1-3	-	-	TRBV18	CASSPGMAGNTIYF	TGTGCCAGCTCACCAGGCATGGCTGGAAACACCATATATTTT
TRBJ1-2	-	-	TRBV6-6	CASSHRVNGYTF	TGTGCCAGCAGTCACAGGGTTAATGGCTACACCTTC
TRBJ2-7	-	-	TRBV11-2	CASSLGELGGREQYF	TGTGCCAGCAGCTTAGGAGAACTAGGGGGTCGGGAGCAGTACTTC
TRBJ2-7	-	-	TRBV30	CAWTAKFRGLGYEQYF	TGTGCCTGGACAGCCAAGTTCAGGGGTCTGGGCTACGAGCAGTACTTC
TRBJ2-2	-	-	TRBV10-2	CASNRPDPTGELFF	TGCGCCAGCAACCGACCCGACCCTACCGGGGAGCTGTTTTTT
TRBJ2-3	-	-	TRBV19	CASWDSPHSGTDTQYF	TGTGCCAGTTGGGACTCCCCACACTCGGGCACAGATACGCAGTATTTT
TRBJ2-7	-	-	TRBV6-5	CASRLKGSYEQYF	TGTGCCAGCAGGCTGAAGGGCTCCTACGAGCAGTACTTC
TRBJ1-1	-	-	TRBV27	CASSFIGRNTEAFF	TGTGCCAGCAGTTTTATAGGACGGAACACTGAAGCTTTCTTT